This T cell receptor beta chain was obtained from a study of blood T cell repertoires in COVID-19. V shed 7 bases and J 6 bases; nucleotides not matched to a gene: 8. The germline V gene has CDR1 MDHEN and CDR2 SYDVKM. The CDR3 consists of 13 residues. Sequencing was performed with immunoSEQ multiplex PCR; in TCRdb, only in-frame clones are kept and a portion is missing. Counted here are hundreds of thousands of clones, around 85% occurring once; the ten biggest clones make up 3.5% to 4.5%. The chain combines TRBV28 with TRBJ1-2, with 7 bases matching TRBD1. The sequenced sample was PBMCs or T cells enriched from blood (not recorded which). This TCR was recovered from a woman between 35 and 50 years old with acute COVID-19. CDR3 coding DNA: TGTGCCAGCACGAGGGACAGCATTGATGGCTACACCTTC. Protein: CASTRDSIDGYTF.